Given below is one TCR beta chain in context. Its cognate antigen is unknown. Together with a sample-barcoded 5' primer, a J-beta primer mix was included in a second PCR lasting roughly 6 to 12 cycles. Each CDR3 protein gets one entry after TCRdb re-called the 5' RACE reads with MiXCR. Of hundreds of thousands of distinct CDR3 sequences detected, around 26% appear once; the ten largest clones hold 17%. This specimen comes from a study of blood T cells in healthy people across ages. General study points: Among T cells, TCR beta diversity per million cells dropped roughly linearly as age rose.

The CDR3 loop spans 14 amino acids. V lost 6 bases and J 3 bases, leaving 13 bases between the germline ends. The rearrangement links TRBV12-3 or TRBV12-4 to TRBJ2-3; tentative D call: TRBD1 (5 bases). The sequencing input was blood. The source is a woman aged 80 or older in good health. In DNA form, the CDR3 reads TGTGCCAGCAGAGACAGATTAAAAACAGATACGCAGTATTTT. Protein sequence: CASRDRLKTDTQYF.